A single sample gave rise to the 10 T cell receptor beta chains below, sequenced in a study of beta chain features in type 1 diabetes. Expressed TCRB transcripts were sequenced because the isolated RNA had all been reverse transcribed beforehand. Clones were read by immunoSEQ multiplex PCR, and TCRdb kept only the in-frame ones, dropping some. The sample yields roughly 150,000 clones, roughly 11% seen once. Sequencing was performed on central memory CD4+ T cells from blood. The source of these receptors is a man aged 18 to 30 in good health.

This chain connects TRBV7-2 to TRBJ2-1, with 7 bases lining up with TRBD1. Germline lookup yields CDR1 SGHTA and CDR2 FQGNSA. The V and J ends lost 1 base and 14 bases, in that order; junction bases with no gene match: 5. CDR3 size: 12 residues. This chain's CDR3 is CASSLGGGREFF. The DNA of the CDR3 is TGTGCCAGCAGCTTAGGAGGGGGCAGGGAGTTCTTC.

V gene TRBV6-5 combines with J gene TRBJ2-7, with 8 positions matching TRBD1. The CDR3 is 13 residues long. J gave up 7 bases and V 6 bases, and 8 bases lay outside the gene matches. CDR1 and CDR2 (germline): MNHEY, SVGAGI. CDR3 nucleotides: TGTGCCAGCAGCAGGACAGGGAAATTGGAGCAGTACTTC. Translated: CASSRTGKLEQYF.

This chain connects TRBV13 to TRBJ1-1, with D unclear. Germline values: CDR1 PRHDT, CDR2 FYEKMQ (reference sequence). The germline V and J ends were trimmed by 0 bases and 0 bases, with 8 bases remaining between them. The CDR3 contains 15 residues. The CDR3 region is CASSLGGKLNTEAFF. The CDR3 coding sequence is TGTGCCAGCAGCTTAGGAGGGAAACTGAACACTGAAGCTTTCTTT.

The table lists this clone with a few counts. The chain links TRBV2 to TRBJ1-2; a possible D gene is TRBD1 (5 bases). CDR3 length: 14 amino acids. The germline gives CDR1 SNHLY, CDR2 FYNNEI. V lost 6 bases to trimming and J lost 5 bases, with 16 bases between them. CDR3 sequence: CASRKGEAGYGYTF. CDR3 in DNA: TGTGCCAGCAGGAAAGGGGAGGCAGGGTATGGCTACACCTTC.

The rearrangement links TRBV4-2 to TRBJ1-5; D remains unclear. V lost 0 bases to trimming and J lost 3 bases, with 9 bases between them. This CDR3 has 15 residues. CDR1 LGHNA and CDR2 YNFKEQ come from the germline V gene. CDR3 sequence reads: CASSQDGKINQPQHF. DNA for the CDR3: TGTGCCAGCAGCCAAGATGGCAAGATCAATCAGCCCCAGCATTTT.

This clone was found a few times. The rearrangement joins TRBV4-3 to TRBJ2-2; 11 bases match TRBD2. The CDR3 loop spans 16 amino acids. With V trimmed by 2 bases and J by 5 bases, 4 bases remained unmatched. In germline, CDR1 is LGHNA, CDR2 YSLEER. The DNA of the CDR3 is TGCGCCAGCAGCCAAAATCTAGCGGGAGGTACCGGGGAGCTGTTTTTT. This sequence encodes CASSQNLAGGTGELFF.

The chain combines TRBV4-1 with TRBJ2-7; either TRBD1 or TRBD2 may fit D (5 bases each). Germline CDR1 reads MGHRA; CDR2 reads YSYEKL. The CDR3 length is 15 residues. Trimming left V 4 bases short and J 0 bases short, with 13 bases between. The CDR3 region is CASSLTTGGSYEQYF. The CDR3 DNA sequence: TGCGCCAGCAGCCTAACGACTGGGGGCTCCTACGAGCAGTACTTC.

V and J are TRBV9 and TRBJ2-5; 8 bases fit TRBD2. The V segment lost 4 bases and the J segment 4 bases; nucleotides outside the gene matches: 9. Germline loops: CDR1 SGDLS, CDR2 YYNGEE. The CDR3 consists of 15 residues. The CDR3 here is CASSLSGVVGETQYF. The CDR3 nucleotides are TGTGCCAGCAGCCTTAGCGGGGTAGTGGGAGAGACCCAGTACTTC.

The sample holds a few counts of this clone. J is TRBJ2-6 and V is TRBV29-1; the D is unclear. The CDR3 is 12 residues long. Germline-derived CDR1 and CDR2 are SQVTM and ANQGSEA. The CDR3 here is CAGYSGANVLTF. The CDR3, as DNA: TGCGCTGGATACTCTGGGGCCAACGTCCTGACTTTC.

This clone was seen at least ten times. V gene TRBV5-8 combines with J gene TRBJ1-5; perhaps TRBD1 as D (6 bases). V was shortened by 1 base and J by 1 base, with 6 bases between the two germline ends. The CDR3 is 14 residues long. The germline gives CDR1 SGHTS, CDR2 YDEGEE. The CDR3 protein is CASSLTGSNQPQHF. The CDR3 DNA sequence: TGTGCCAGCAGCTTGACAGGGAGCAATCAGCCCCAGCATTTT.